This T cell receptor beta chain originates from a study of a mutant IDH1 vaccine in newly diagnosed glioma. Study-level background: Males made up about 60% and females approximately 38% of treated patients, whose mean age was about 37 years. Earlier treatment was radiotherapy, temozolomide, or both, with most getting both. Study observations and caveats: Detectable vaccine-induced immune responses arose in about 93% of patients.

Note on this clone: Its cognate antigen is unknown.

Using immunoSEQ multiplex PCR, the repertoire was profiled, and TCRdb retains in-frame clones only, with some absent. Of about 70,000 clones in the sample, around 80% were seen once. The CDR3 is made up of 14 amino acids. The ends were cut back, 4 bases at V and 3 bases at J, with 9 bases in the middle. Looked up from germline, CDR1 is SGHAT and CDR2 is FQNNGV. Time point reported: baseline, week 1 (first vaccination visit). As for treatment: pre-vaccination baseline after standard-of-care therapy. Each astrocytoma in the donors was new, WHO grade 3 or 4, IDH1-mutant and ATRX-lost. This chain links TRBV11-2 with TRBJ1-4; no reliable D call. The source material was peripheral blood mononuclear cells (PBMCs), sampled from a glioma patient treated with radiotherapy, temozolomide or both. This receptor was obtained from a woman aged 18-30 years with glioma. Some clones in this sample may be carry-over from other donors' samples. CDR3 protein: CASSSLRANEKLFF. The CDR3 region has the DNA TGTGCCAGCAGCTCGCTAAGGGCTAATGAAAAACTGTTTTTT.